Below, 25 T cell receptor beta chains from the same sample are listed, as sequenced in a study of cytomegalovirus exposure and HLA in healthy donors. 13 Jbeta primers and 60 Vbeta primers were used for the PCR. Libraries were prepared by immunoSEQ multiplex PCR; TCRdb keeps only in-frame clonotypes and omits some of them. The sample has around 150,000 clones, about four fifths seen once. The sample was PBMCs. The receptors derive from a man aged 25-40 years in good health and CMV-seronegative.

The chain combines TRBV2 with TRBJ2-5, with 7 nucleotides matching TRBD1. The J call is doubtful: the DNA matches TRBJ2-7 better. CDR1 SNHLY and CDR2 FYNNEI come from the germline V gene. The CDR3 has 15 amino acids. The CDR3 DNA reads TGTGCCAGCAGTTTGGACAGGTTAAGCTCCTACGAGCAGTACTTC. Amino acids: CASSLDRLSSYEQYF.

This clone was counted between two and nine times. This chain connects TRBV6-5 to TRBJ2-3; possibly TRBD2 for D (5 bases). Per germline, CDR1 MNHEY and CDR2 SVGAGI. This CDR3 contains 12 residues. Trimming shortened V by 3 bases and J by 6 bases, and 7 bases separated the two germline ends. The CDR3 sequence is CASSYPGDTQYF. The CDR3 DNA sequence: TGTGCCAGCAGTTATCCGGGGGATACGCAGTATTTT.

The chain carries TRBV30 and TRBJ1-6, with TRBD1 identical over 8 bases. The germline V gene has CDR1 GTSNPN and CDR2 SVGIG (reference sequence). The junction had 6 bases not matched to a gene; V was cut back by 2 bases and J by 9 bases. The CDR3 is 14 residues long. The CDR3 sequence is CAWSFGQGSSPLHF. In DNA form, the CDR3 reads TGTGCCTGGAGTTTTGGACAGGGAAGTTCACCCCTCCACTTT.

The V and J genes are TRBV7-9 and TRBJ2-2, with a possible D match to TRBD1 (5 bases). The CDR3 spans 12 residues. From germline, CDR1 is SEHNR and CDR2 FQNEAQ (reference sequence). Trimming shortened V by 5 bases and J by 8 bases, and 9 bases separated the two germline ends. The CDR3 nucleotides read TGTGCCAGCAGCCCAGGGTATGGGGAGCTGTTTTTT. Translated, it gives CASSPGYGELFF.

Only one count was recorded for this clone. J is TRBJ1-6 and V is TRBV7-9; TRBD1 aligns across 12 bases. The germline gives CDR1 SEHNR, CDR2 FQNEAQ (reference sequence). V was pared by 5 bases and J by 10 bases, with 12 bases of the junction left unmatched. CDR3 length equals 17 residues. Here the CDR3 reads CASSRDRGQSLSSPLHF. CDR3 DNA sequence: TGTGCCAGCAGCCGGGACAGGGGGCAATCCCTAAGCTCACCCCTCCACTTT.

The rearrangement links TRBV9 to TRBJ2-1, with D possibly matching TRBD2 (5 bases). CDR1 SGDLS and CDR2 YYNGEE come from the germline V gene. The ends were cut back, 4 bases at V and 15 bases at J, with 17 bases in the middle. This CDR3 is 12 amino acids long. CDR3 sequence: CASSPRRSSPFF. The CDR3, as DNA: TGTGCCAGCAGCCCCCGGAGGAGTTCCCCGTTCTTC.

This rearrangement joins TRBV9 to TRBJ2-1; 10 nucleotides line up with TRBD2. Germline CDR1 SGDLS, CDR2 YYNGEE. The length of the CDR3 is 17 residues. Losses at the gene ends were 0 bases for V and 7 bases for J; bases not matched to a gene: 10. CDR3 in DNA: TGTGCCAGCAGCGTAGACCCGCTAGCGGGAGTCGCAAATGAGCAGTTCTTC. Translating it yields CASSVDPLAGVANEQFF.

V is TRBV28 and J is TRBJ2-7; TRBD1 matches 7 bases. This CDR3 spans 16 amino acids. Trimming cost V 6 bases and J 0 bases; bases outside gene matches: 11. In germline, CDR1 is MDHEN, CDR2 SYDVKM. CDR3 sequence: CASSSRTGGRSYEQYF. The CDR3 coding sequence is TGTGCCAGCAGCTCCCGGACAGGAGGCCGCTCCTACGAGCAGTACTTC.

The rearrangement joins TRBV5-1 to TRBJ2-5; 10 nucleotides align to TRBD2. Germline loops: CDR1 SGHRS, CDR2 YFSETQ. The CDR3 is 14 amino acids. V lost 3 bases and J lost 1; bases outside the gene matches: 0. The CDR3, as DNA: TGCGCCAGCAGCTCTAGCGGGAGCCAAGAGACCCAGTACTTC. Amino acids: CASSSSGSQETQYF.

There are a few counts of this clone. This chain connects TRBV6-1 to TRBJ2-1, with D unresolved. The V and J ends lost 4 bases and 8 bases respectively, with 6 bases between them. The CDR3 has 11 amino acids. CDR1 is MNHNS and CDR2 is SASEGT in the germline V gene. The CDR3 DNA is TGTGCCAGCAGTGCAGGTTATGAGCAGTTCTTC. This encodes CASSAGYEQFF.

The genes are TRBV28 and TRBJ1-2; D remains unclear. The germline CDR1 and CDR2 sequences are MDHEN and SYDVKM. Trimming left V 5 bases short and J 8 bases short, with 9 bases between. This CDR3 region has 11 residues. As DNA, the CDR3 is TGTGCCAGCAGTCTCCTGACAGGCTACACCTTC. Protein product: CASSLLTGYTF.

The genes are TRBV25-1 and TRBJ2-3; weak D call: TRBD1 (6 bases). The V gene lost 4 bases and the J gene lost 3 bases, with 17 bases spanning the gap. Germline V gene sequence: CDR1 MGHDK, CDR2 SYGVNS. The CDR3 loop spans 16 amino acids. The CDR3 DNA reads as TGTGCCAGCAGTGGACCCAGCCAGGGGTCAACAGATACGCAGTATTTT. This sequence encodes CASSGPSQGSTDTQYF.

Here the CDR3 reads CASSRSGLNEKLFF. CDR3 DNA sequence: TGTGCCAGCAGTAGATCAGGTCTTAATGAAAAACTGTTTTTT. The chain combines TRBV28 with TRBJ1-4; no firm D call. Between the trimmed V and J ends, which lost 5 bases and 4 bases, there was a span of 11 bases. The CDR3 runs 14 residues. Germline V lookup: CDR1 MDHEN, CDR2 SYDVKM.

In this sample, this clone turned up a few times. The chain combines TRBV10-1 with TRBJ2-1; weak D call: TRBD2 (6 bases). The CDR3 extends over 15 amino acids. Germline V gene data show CDR1 as WNHNN and CDR2 as SYGVQD (reference sequence). V lost 2 bases and J 0 bases, leaving 8 bases between the germline ends. This chain's CDR3 is CASSEPRDSYNEQFF. The CDR3 DNA reads as TGCGCCAGCAGTGAGCCGCGGGACTCCTACAATGAGCAGTTCTTC.

The chain links TRBV19 to TRBJ2-1, with D maybe TRBD2 (5 bases). The CDR3 contains 15 residues. CDR1 LNHDA and CDR2 SQIVND come from the germline V gene (reference sequence). V lost 6 bases, J lost 0 bases, and 12 bases lay in between. The chain's CDR3 is CASSVDSSSYNEQFF. The DNA for the CDR3 is TGTGCCAGTAGCGTGGACTCTAGCTCCTACAATGAGCAGTTCTTC.

This chain joins TRBV7-9 and TRBJ2-7; 7 positions match TRBD2. The germline CDR1 and CDR2 sequences are SEHNR and FQNEAQ (reference sequence). The CDR3 covers 14 residues. Germline trimming cut 1 base from V and 1 base from J; bases unmatched to any gene: 1. CDR3 sequence (DNA): TGTGCCAGCAGCTTAGACGGGGGGTCCTACGAGCAGTACTTC. Translating gives CASSLDGGSYEQYF.

The chain joins TRBV9 to TRBJ1-1, with D maybe TRBD1 (5 bases). V shed 0 bases and J shed 3 bases, with 9 bases lying between them. The length of the CDR3 is 14 residues. Germline V gene lookup returns CDR1 SGDLS and CDR2 YYNGEE. In DNA form, the CDR3 reads TGTGCCAGCAGCGTAGCCCGGGGGGACACTGAAGCTTTCTTT. It encodes CASSVARGDTEAFF.

This clone was counted only a few times. V usage is TRBV7-2 and J usage is TRBJ2-5; TRBD1 agrees at 7 bases. The CDR3 has 14 amino acids. Germline V gene sequence: CDR1 SGHTA, CDR2 FQGNSA. Germline trimming cut 5 bases from V and 3 bases from J; bases unmatched to any gene: 6. CDR3 amino acids: CASSRGGREETQYF. The CDR3 bases are TGTGCCAGCAGCCGAGGGGGCAGAGAAGAGACCCAGTACTTC. The full variable domain, in which reference TRBV7-2 and TRBJ2-5 provide the parts outside the CDR3, is GAGVSQSPSNKVTEKGKDVELRCDPISGHTALYWYRQSLGQGLEFLIYFQGNSAPDKSGLPSDRFSAERTGGSVSTLTIQRTQQEDSAVYLCASSRGGREETQYFGPGTRLLVL.

The chain employs TRBV7-6 and TRBJ2-3, with unresolved D. Germline CDR1 reads SGHVS; CDR2 reads FNYEAQ. V lost 5 bases to trimming and J lost 6 bases, with 9 bases between them. This CDR3 comprises 12 residues. CDR3 sequence: CASSQVTDTQYF. CDR3 bases: TGTGCCAGCAGCCAGGTTACGGATACGCAGTATTTT.

The V call is TRBV4-1, the J call TRBJ1-5, with 7 positions matching TRBD1. Germline values: CDR1 MGHRA, CDR2 YSYEKL. The CDR3 totals 16 residues. The ends lost 0 bases at V and 5 bases at J; junction bases unmatched: 7. The chain's CDR3 is CASSQETGQPHQPQHF. CDR3 coding DNA: TGCGCCAGCAGCCAAGAAACGGGACAGCCGCATCAGCCCCAGCATTTT.

The chain combines TRBV11-2 with TRBJ1-1, with a possible D match to TRBD1 (6 bases). Germline V gene lookup returns CDR1 SGHAT and CDR2 FQNNGV. Between the trimmed V and J ends, which lost 1 base and 0 bases, there was a span of 12 bases. This CDR3 comprises 16 residues. The CDR3 here is CASSLVSQGLNTEAFF. The CDR3 DNA reads TGTGCCAGCAGCTTAGTGTCTCAGGGGCTGAACACTGAAGCTTTCTTT.

CDR3 in DNA: TGTGCCAGCGCAAGCGATCTGAGCTCCTACAATGAGCAGTTCTTC. Amino acid sequence: CASASDLSSYNEQFF. The chain is built from TRBV27 and TRBJ2-1; the D is unclear. Germline-derived CDR1 and CDR2 are MNHEY and SMNVEV (reference sequence). V was pared by 8 bases and J by 0 bases, with 14 bases between. CDR3 length: 15 amino acids.

This chain connects TRBV27 to TRBJ1-2, with a tentative D call TRBD1 (5 bases). This CDR3 has 13 amino acids. V lost 7 bases and J 8 bases, leaving 17 bases between the germline ends. The germline CDR1 and CDR2 sequences are MNHEY and SMNVEV (reference sequence). This CDR3 is CASTFTVGGGYTF. The DNA of the CDR3 is TGTGCCAGCACCTTTACCGTCGGGGGAGGCTACACCTTC.

This chain connects TRBV18 to TRBJ2-1, with a tentative D call TRBD1 (5 bases). This CDR3 has 15 amino acids. Trimming stripped 5 bases from V and 0 bases from J, with 11 bases between. Germline CDR1 and CDR2: KGHSH and LQKENI. The CDR3 DNA is TGTGCCAGCTCAACCCGACAGAGCTCCTACAATGAGCAGTTCTTC. Its translation: CASSTRQSSYNEQFF.

This sequence joins TRBV7-2 and TRBJ2-5; weak D call: TRBD2 (7 bases). This CDR3 region has 15 residues. Germline CDR1 SGHTA, CDR2 FQGNSA. Trimming left V 3 bases short and J 5 bases short, with 16 bases between. CDR3 sequence (DNA): TGTGCCAGCAGCTTCCTTGGGGGGGGCCCGGAGACCCAGTACTTC. It yields the protein CASSFLGGGPETQYF.